This TCR beta chain was profiled in a study of blood T cell repertoires in COVID-19. Across the whole study: The study drew acute and convalescent COVID-19 samples from the United States, Italy and Spain. In each case, the material was cDNA or gDNA derived from T cells, B-cell-depleted T cells, or PBMCs.

Per the original data handling: Nucleated cell number was recorded as an estimate derived from reference gene primer amplification. Here immunoSEQ multiplex PCR was the method, and the copy in TCRdb shows in-frame clones only, minus some. The V and J calls and clone size come from that table; D and trimming were worked out from the DNA. The repertoire consists of 90,000 to 150,000 clones, with roughly 90% occurring once and the leading ten covering 6% to 9.5%. The CDR3 contains 13 residues. The germline CDR1 and CDR2 sequences are LGHDT and YNNKEL (reference sequence). Trimming shortened V by 4 bases and J by 4 bases, and 10 bases separated the two germline ends.

The sequence came from a man aged 70 or older who had recovered from COVID-19. The sample was peripheral blood. The chain recombines TRBV3-1 (or the pseudogene TRBV3-2) with TRBJ1-1; the D gene is possibly TRBD1 (6 bases). The CDR3 is CASSRTEVTEAFF. The CDR3 DNA is TGTGCCAGCAGCCGGACAGAGGTCACTGAAGCTTTCTTT.